One and the same sample provided the 6 T cell receptor beta chains below, sequenced in a study of CD4 T cells in relation to SARS-CoV-2 and coronaviruses. Using immunoSEQ multiplex PCR, the repertoire was profiled, and TCRdb retains in-frame clones only, with some absent. The table has 35,000 or so clones, 77% seen once. These receptors' targets are unknown. Source material: memory CD4+ T cells from PBMCs, cultured in vitro. These receptors were taken from an adult with COVID-19.

The CDR3 region is CASSASGRAGYEQYF. DNA for the CDR3: TGTGCCAGCTCAGCTAGCGGGAGGGCCGGGTACGAGCAGTACTTC. The chain links TRBV18 to TRBJ2-7; 12 bases agree with TRBD2. This CDR3 has 15 residues. CDR1 KGHSH and CDR2 LQKENI come from the germline V gene. Trimming cost V 5 bases and J 4 bases; bases outside gene matches: 6.

This clone occurred a few times. CDR3 sequence: CASTDRRAARSSYEQYF. CDR3 nucleotides: TGTGCCAGTACGGACAGGAGGGCGGCAAGGAGCTCCTACGAGCAGTACTTC. The rearrangement joins TRBV28 to TRBJ2-7; perhaps TRBD1 as D (7 bases). Trimming took off 9 bases at V and 0 bases at J, with 24 bases between the two ends. Looked up from germline, CDR1 is MDHEN and CDR2 is SYDVKM. The CDR3 loop spans 17 amino acids. Based on the CDR3 plus reference TRBV28 and TRBJ2-7, the full variable domain is DVKVTQSSRYLVKRTGEKVFLECVQDMDHENMFWYRQDPGLGLRLIYFSYDVKMKEKGDIPEGYSVSREKKERFSLILESASTNQTSMYLCASTDRRAARSSYEQYFGPGTRLTVT.

This CDR3 is CASSITGDAYNEQFF. For the CDR3, the DNA is TGTGCCAGTAGTATCACGGGAGATGCCTACAATGAGCAGTTCTTC. The rearrangement joins TRBV19 to TRBJ2-1; TRBD2 might be the D (6 bases). Germline loops: CDR1 LNHDA, CDR2 SQIVND (reference sequence). The V and J ends lost 3 bases and 2 bases respectively, with 11 bases between them. This CDR3 contains 15 residues.

V is TRBV4-1 and J is TRBJ2-4; no clear D gene. Trimming cost V 3 bases and J 5 bases, with 17 bases left between them. CDR3 length: 16 residues. Germline-derived CDR1 and CDR2 are MGHRA and YSYEKL. This chain's CDR3 is CASSQPGRAAQNIQYF. DNA of the CDR3: TGCGCCAGCAGCCAGCCCGGTAGGGCCGCCCAAAACATTCAGTACTTC.

CDR3 loop: CATSRAGTSRYEQYF. CDR3 nucleotide sequence: TGTGCCACCAGCAGAGCGGGGACTAGCCGCTACGAGCAGTACTTC. J is TRBJ2-7 and V is TRBV15, with 9 bases identical to TRBD2. CDR1 is LNHNV, CDR2 YYDKDF, per germline (reference sequence). The V and J ends lost 1 base and 3 bases, in that order; junction bases with no gene match: 4. The CDR3 length is 15 residues.

The rearrangement uses TRBV9 and TRBJ2-2, with D possibly matching TRBD2 (5 bases). The CDR3 loop spans 16 amino acids. V lost 4 bases to trimming and J lost 2 bases, with 15 bases between them. Germline assignment: CDR1 SGDLS and CDR2 YYNGEE. The CDR3: CASSITATSNTGELFF. The DNA of the CDR3 is TGTGCCAGCAGCATAACGGCCACTAGTAACACCGGGGAGCTGTTTTTT.